Listed below are T cell receptor beta chains from one sample, sequenced in a study of shared T cell receptors in the human thymus. Using immunoSEQ multiplex PCR, the repertoire was profiled, and TCRdb retains in-frame clones only, with some absent. The sample lists hundreds of thousands of clones; over 75% were seen once. The data also belong to a second study, concerning human thymus T cells.

Sequencing was performed on thymocytes. The receptors come from a boy under two years old with a congenital heart defect. CDR3s include the opening cysteine and the closing phenylalanine or tryptophan. The order of the fields is D gene, V gene, J gene, CDR3 protein. D genes are given only for firm matches.

D: -
V: TRBV19
J: TRBJ2-7
CDR3: CASSIGGSPTYEQYF

D: -
V: TRBV7-3
J: TRBJ1-1
CDR3: CASSSNKAGTEAFF

D: -
V: TRBV9
J: TRBJ2-7
CDR3: CASSVELEGRVHEQYF

D: TRBD2
V: TRBV7-2
J: TRBJ2-3
CDR3: CASSSTTSEDTDTQYF

D: TRBD1
V: TRBV27
J: TRBJ1-5
CDR3: CASSLTPSQGASSNQPQHF

D: TRBD1
V: TRBV4-3
J: TRBJ1-4
CDR3: CASSNRDREINEKLFF

D: TRBD1
V: TRBV18
J: TRBJ1-6
CDR3: CASSPDRRGSPLHF

D: TRBD1
V: TRBV27
J: TRBJ1-2
CDR3: CASTPRRWDRGDFYGYTF

D: -
V: TRBV19
J: TRBJ1-3
CDR3: CASSINRINSGNTIYF

D: -
V: TRBV25-1
J: TRBJ1-5
CDR3: CASRPRDDQPQHF

D: TRBD1
V: TRBV6-4
J: TRBJ1-4
CDR3: CASRQGAGEKLFF

D: -
V: TRBV5-4
J: TRBJ2-7
CDR3: CASSPTSGHVNEQYF

D: -
V: TRBV18
J: TRBJ2-1
CDR3: CASSPRIGVSHTYNEQFF

D: TRBD1
V: TRBV5-1
J: TRBJ2-3
CDR3: CASSWTGTGILTQYF

D: -
V: TRBV4-1
J: TRBJ2-1
CDR3: CASSQGEVTNTCNEQFF

D: TRBD1
V: TRBV28
J: TRBJ1-4
CDR3: CASSRDSANEKLFF

D: -
V: TRBV6-5
J: TRBJ1-1
CDR3: CASSTISQPRAEAFF

D: TRBD2
V: TRBV14
J: TRBJ2-2
CDR3: CSSSQFRAGVHTGELFF

D: -
V: TRBV18
J: TRBJ2-7
CDR3: CASSPPETSGEQYF

D: TRBD2
V: TRBV15
J: TRBJ2-1
CDR3: CATSRVAGESYNEQFF

D: TRBD1
V: TRBV30
J: TRBJ1-2
CDR3: CAPPPRQGAKGYTF

D: TRBD1
V: TRBV27
J: TRBJ1-2
CDR3: CASKQGEFGYTF

D: -
V: TRBV5-5
J: TRBJ1-2
CDR3: CASSLPVEPPPRGYTF

D: -
V: TRBV21-1
J: TRBJ1-2
CDR3: CARGGRGYTF

D: TRBD2
V: TRBV14
J: TRBJ2-3
CDR3: CASSQSSGGVEDTQYF

D: TRBD1
V: TRBV5-6
J: TRBJ1-5
CDR3: CASSQTTTDRGPGNQPQHF

D: TRBD2
V: TRBV14
J: TRBJ2-2
CDR3: CASSQDLFSGRATGELFF

D: -
V: TRBV13
J: TRBJ2-7
CDR3: CASSNRDKGTYEQYF

D: TRBD1
V: TRBV28
J: TRBJ1-2
CDR3: CASSIRTGVGYTF

D: TRBD1
V: TRBV7-2
J: TRBJ2-1
CDR3: CASSLVERQGSYNEQFF

D: -
V: TRBV12-5
J: TRBJ2-5
CDR3: CASNSGEGETQYF

D: -
V: TRBV7-2
J: TRBJ2-7
CDR3: CASSLASASYEQYF

D: -
V: TRBV28
J: TRBJ1-4
CDR3: CASSLPGRQNEKLFF

D: -
V: TRBV27
J: TRBJ2-1
CDR3: CASSLAGQYNEQFF

D: -
V: TRBV28
J: TRBJ2-2
CDR3: CASNVGGDGTLNTGELFF

D: -
V: TRBV4-3
J: TRBJ2-7
CDR3: CASSQGAGYEQYF

D: TRBD2
V: TRBV6-5
J: TRBJ2-7
CDR3: CASSYGRGLEAYEQYF

D: TRBD1
V: TRBV25-1
J: TRBJ1-1
CDR3: CASRGYRGTNTEAFF

D: TRBD2
V: TRBV28
J: TRBJ2-5
CDR3: CASSCSGGALETQYF

D: -
V: TRBV5-1
J: TRBJ2-7
CDR3: CASSLGGNDEQYF